This is a list of T cell receptor beta chains from one sample in a study of T cells after yellow fever vaccination. One entry per CDR3 protein results from TCRdb running MiXCR on the 5' RACE reads. Among 170,000 or so distinct CDR3 sequences listed, approximately 6.2% were seen once. Sequenced here: CD4+ T cells sorted from PBMCs, sampled on the day of the first yellow fever vaccination. The receptor source for this set is a man aged 18-30 years who received the YFV17D yellow fever vaccine. CDR3s include the opening cysteine and the closing phenylalanine or tryptophan. The order of the fields is D gene, V gene, clone size, J gene, CDR3 DNA, CDR3 protein. D genes are given only for firm matches. Only part of the rows carry a size: once, few, many, or a class if the clone is expanded.

>TRBD2|TRBV5-1|many|TRBJ2-3
TGCGCCAGCAGCTTGGGGACTAGCGGAGATACGCAGTATTTT
CASSLGTSGDTQYF
>TRBD2|TRBV18|NA|TRBJ2-4
TGTGCCAGCTCACCGCCGGGGGGAGTAGCCAAAAACATTCAGTACTTC
CASSPPGGVAKNIQYF
>TRBD2|TRBV14|NA|TRBJ2-3
TGTGCCAGCATCCAAGATCCCCAGCGGGGGGGCATGGATACGCAGTATTTT
CASIQDPQRGGMDTQYF
>NA|TRBV20-1|few|TRBJ1-2
TGCAGTGCTAGAGCCGGGGACGTCTATGGCTACACCTTC
CSARAGDVYGYTF
>NA|TRBV20-1|few|TRBJ2-2
TGCAGTGCTTCAGGAACCGTCACCGGGGACCTGTTTTTT
CSASGTVTGDLFF
>NA|TRBV6-2/TRBV6-3|many|TRBJ1-4
TGTGCCAGCAGTTATGCAGGGATCAGCGGGAAACTGTTTTTT
CASSYAGISGKLFF
>NA|TRBV11-2|few|TRBJ2-5
TGTGCCAGCAGCTTAGATCGAGGGGGGCTATCCCAAGAGACCCAGTACTTC
CASSLDRGGLSQETQYF
>NA|TRBV12-3/TRBV12-4|few|TRBJ2-2
TGTGCCAGCAGTCTCCCGGGACATGGCGCCGGGGAGCTGTTTTTT
CASSLPGHGAGELFF
>NA|TRBV4-3|few|TRBJ2-2
TGCGCCAGCAGCCAAGATGCGGGGAGGTACACCGGGGAGCTGTTTTTT
CASSQDAGRYTGELFF
>TRBD1|TRBV29-1|many|TRBJ2-4
TGCAGCGTTGTAGGTACAGGGGGCGAAAGAAACATTCAGTACTTC
CSVVGTGGERNIQYF
>TRBD1|TRBV7-9|few|TRBJ1-2
TGTGCCAGCAGCTTAACAGGGGGCGGCGGCTACACCTTC
CASSLTGGGGYTF
>NA|TRBV11-1|NA|TRBJ1-2
TGTGCCAGCTGGCGTGGCTTCCCCGGTCCGGCGAGTGACTATGGCTACACCTTC
CASWRGFPGPASDYGYTF
>TRBD1|TRBV6-5|once|TRBJ1-2
TGTGCCAGCATTACCACCGGGACAGAGGATGGCTACACCTTC
CASITTGTEDGYTF
>NA|TRBV7-9|few|TRBJ2-7
TGTGCCAGCACCCCAGGCCGGGACGCCCTCCTAAAGCAGTACTTC
CASTPGRDALLKQYF
>TRBD1|TRBV11-1|few|TRBJ2-2
TGTGCCAGCAACAAAGCCCCTAACCGACAGGGTTCGAACACCGGGGAGCTGTTTTTT
CASNKAPNRQGSNTGELFF
>NA|TRBV7-2|NA|TRBJ1-3
TGTGCCAGCAGCACCACGGGGACTGGAAACACCATATATTTT
CASSTTGTGNTIYF
>NA|TRBV4-3|NA|TRBJ1-6
TGCGCCAGCAGCCAAGCGATACAGGGAAGCTCACCCCTCCACTTT
CASSQAIQGSSPLHF
>TRBD1|TRBV9|few|TRBJ2-1
TGTGCCAGCAGCGTTAACCAGGGGGCGGGTTACAATGAGCAGTTCTTC
CASSVNQGAGYNEQFF
>NA|TRBV7-3|few|TRBJ2-5
TGTGCCAGCAGCGTAGGGGTGGCGGGCGGGGAGACCCAGTACTTC
CASSVGVAGGETQYF
>NA|TRBV20-1|few|TRBJ2-1
TGCAGTGCTAGAGTGGCCGGGACTTACAATGAGCAGTTCTTC
CSARVAGTYNEQFF
>TRBD1|TRBV7-9|few|TRBJ1-1
TGTGCCAGCAGCAAGAGGGGACAGGGGACGGGGAACACTGAAGCTTTCTTT
CASSKRGQGTGNTEAFF
>TRBD1|TRBV5-1|NA|TRBJ1-1
TGCGCCAGCAGCGAGAATACAGGGGGCACTGAAGCTTTCTTT
CASSENTGGTEAFF
>TRBD1|TRBV18|many|TRBJ2-2
TGTGCCAGCTCACCACCACAGGGGCCAAACACCGGGGAGCTGTTTTTT
CASSPPQGPNTGELFF
>NA|TRBV9|few|TRBJ2-6
TGTGCCAGCAGCGGGGGGGCCCCTGGGGCCAACGTCCTGACTTTC
CASSGGAPGANVLTF
>NA|TRBV12-3/TRBV12-4|many|TRBJ1-6
TGTGCCAGCAGTCCAGAGTATAATTCACCCCTCCACTTT
CASSPEYNSPLHF
>NA|TRBV7-2|many|TRBJ1-2
TGTGCCAGCAGCTTAGCGGGTCGGTATGGCTACACCTTC
CASSLAGRYGYTF
>NA|TRBV19|many|TRBJ2-1
TGTGCCAGTAGCCCAACTAGCTCCTACAATGAGCAGTTCTTC
CASSPTSSYNEQFF
>NA|TRBV7-6|many|TRBJ1-6
TGTGCCAGCAGCTTATCCTCGCGATCACCCCTCCACTTT
CASSLSSRSPLHF
>NA|TRBV7-2|many|TRBJ1-3
TGTGCCACGGCGGACGATTCCGGACGGCGAAACACCATATATTTT
CATADDSGRRNTIYF
>TRBD1|TRBV5-1|few|TRBJ2-7
TGCGCCAGCAGCCCCTTGGACAGGGGACCATCCTACGAGCAGTACTTC
CASSPLDRGPSYEQYF
>NA|TRBV2|few|TRBJ2-1
TGTGCCAGCAGTGAAAATGGGCGTGGGTATGAGCAGTTCTTC
CASSENGRGYEQFF
>NA|TRBV12-3/TRBV12-4|NA|TRBJ2-7
TGTGCCAGCAGTTTTAGGGGCGCCCCCTACGAGCAGTACTTC
CASSFRGAPYEQYF
>NA|TRBV18|many|TRBJ1-1
TGTGCCAGCTCACCACTTTCGGACCTCACTGAAGCTTTCTTT
CASSPLSDLTEAFF
>NA|TRBV7-9|NA|TRBJ2-2
TGTGCCAGCAGCTTAGTTGAGGGCATCGGGGAGCTGTTTTTT
CASSLVEGIGELFF
>NA|TRBV7-2|many|TRBJ2-1
TGTGCCAGCAGGCCCGCATGGGGCGGTGAGCAGTTCTTC
CASRPAWGGEQFF
>NA|TRBV6-5|NA|TRBJ2-7
TGTGCCAGCAGTTTGGCAAGAGGGGGGGAGCGGCCGAGCTCCTACGAGCAGTACTTC
CASSLARGGERPSSYEQYF
>TRBD2|TRBV7-9|many|TRBJ2-7
TGTGCCAGCAGCCCTAGCGGGGGGCTCACAGCCTACGAGCAGTACTTC
CASSPSGGLTAYEQYF
>NA|TRBV7-9|many|TRBJ2-4
TGTGCCAGCAGCTTGTCTGGCCCCAAAAACATTCAGTACTTC
CASSLSGPKNIQYF
>NA|TRBV7-9|NA|TRBJ2-7
TGTGCCATCAGCCCTGGCCCACTCTGCGAGCAGTACTTC
CAISPGPLCEQYF
>NA|TRBV7-3|NA|TRBJ2-6
TGTGCCAGCAGCCCCCCGGTCAGTATCTCTGGGGCCAACGTCCTGACTTTC
CASSPPVSISGANVLTF
>NA|TRBV5-1|NA|TRBJ2-5
TGCGCCAGCAGCCCCGTGGAGGTAGAGACCCAGTACTTC
CASSPVEVETQYF
>TRBD1|TRBV13|few|TRBJ2-5
TGTGCCAGCAGCTACTACAACCCGACAGGGTCGGAGACCCAGTACTTC
CASSYYNPTGSETQYF
>TRBD1|TRBV28|NA|TRBJ2-4
TGTGCCAGCAGTAAAGGGGACAGACTTGGAAACATTCAGTACTTC
CASSKGDRLGNIQYF
>TRBD2|TRBV5-1|many|TRBJ2-5
TGCGCCAGCAGCTTGGGGACAGCGGGGGAAGAGACCCAGTACTTC
CASSLGTAGEETQYF
>NA|TRBV12-1|few|TRBJ2-1
TGTGCCAGCAGCCCTCCGACGGGAGGGCACAATGAGCAGTTCTTC
CASSPPTGGHNEQFF
>NA|TRBV4-1|NA|TRBJ1-1
TGCGCCAGCAGCCAAGATCCCCTGAACACTGAAGCTTTCTTT
CASSQDPLNTEAFF
>NA|TRBV3-1|many|TRBJ2-5
TGTGCCAGCGGTATACAGGGTGGAGAGACCCAGTACTTC
CASGIQGGETQYF
>TRBD1|TRBV12-3/TRBV12-4|NA|TRBJ1-1
TGTGCCAGCAGTCGCCGGACAGGGACGAACACTGAAGCTTTCTTT
CASSRRTGTNTEAFF
>TRBD1|TRBV5-1|NA|TRBJ1-6
TGCGCCAGCAGCTTGGGTACAGGGGCTAATTCACCCCTCCACTTT
CASSLGTGANSPLHF
>NA|TRBV27|few|TRBJ2-7
TGTGCCAGCAGTTTATCGAGGACGGGATACGAGCAGTACTTC
CASSLSRTGYEQYF
>TRBD1|TRBV7-9|NA|TRBJ1-1
TGTGCCAGCAGCTTAGGGACAGGGGCCCCATGGCGACAGAGGGGGTTCTTT
CASSLGTGAPWRQRGFF
>NA|TRBV6-1|many|TRBJ1-2
TGTGCCAGCAGCGCCCGGGACACAGGCTATGGCTACACCTTC
CASSARDTGYGYTF
>NA|TRBV3-1|NA|TRBJ1-2
TGTGCCAGCAGCCTACTCTATGGCTACACCTTC
CASSLLYGYTF
>NA|TRBV5-1|NA|TRBJ2-1
TGCGCCAGCAGCTTGATGATGGGCCAAAACAATGAGCAGTTCTTC
CASSLMMGQNNEQFF
>NA|TRBV6-1|few|TRBJ1-4
TGTGCCAGCAGTGACCCCGGAACAACTAATGAAAAACTGTTTTTT
CASSDPGTTNEKLFF